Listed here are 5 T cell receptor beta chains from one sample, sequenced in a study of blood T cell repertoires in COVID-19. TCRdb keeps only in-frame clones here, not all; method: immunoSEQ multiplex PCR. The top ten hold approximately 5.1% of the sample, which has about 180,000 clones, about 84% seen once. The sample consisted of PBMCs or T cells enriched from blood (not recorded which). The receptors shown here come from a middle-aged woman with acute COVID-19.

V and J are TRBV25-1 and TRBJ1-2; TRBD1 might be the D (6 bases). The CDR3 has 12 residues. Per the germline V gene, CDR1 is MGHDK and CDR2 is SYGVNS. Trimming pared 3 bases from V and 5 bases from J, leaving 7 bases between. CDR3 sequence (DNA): TGTGCCAGCAGTGACACAGGGTATGGCTACACCTTC. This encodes CASSDTGYGYTF.

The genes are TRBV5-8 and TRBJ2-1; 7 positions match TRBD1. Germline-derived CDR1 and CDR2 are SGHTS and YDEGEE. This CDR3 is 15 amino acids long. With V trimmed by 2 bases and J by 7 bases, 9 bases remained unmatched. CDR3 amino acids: CASSLQGLVGNEQFF. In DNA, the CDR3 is TGTGCCAGCAGCTTACAGGGGTTAGTTGGGAATGAGCAGTTCTTC. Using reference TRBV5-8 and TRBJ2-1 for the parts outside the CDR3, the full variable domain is EAGVTQSPTHLIKTRGQQATLRCSPISGHTSVYWYQQALGLGLQFLLWYDEGEERNRGNFPPRFSGRQFPNYSSELNVNALELEDSALYLCASSLQGLVGNEQFFGPGTRLTVL.

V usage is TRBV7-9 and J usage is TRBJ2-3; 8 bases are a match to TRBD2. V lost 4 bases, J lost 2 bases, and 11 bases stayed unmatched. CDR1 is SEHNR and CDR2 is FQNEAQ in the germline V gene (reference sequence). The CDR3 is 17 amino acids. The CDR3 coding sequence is TGTGCCAGCAGCTCCCTACTAGCGGCACTAACCACAGATACGCAGTATTTT. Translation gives CASSSLLAALTTDTQYF.

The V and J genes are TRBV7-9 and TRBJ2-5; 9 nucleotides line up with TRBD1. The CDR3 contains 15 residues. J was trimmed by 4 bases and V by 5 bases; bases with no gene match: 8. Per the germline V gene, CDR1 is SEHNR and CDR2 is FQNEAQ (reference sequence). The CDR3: CASSPNRGQGETQYF. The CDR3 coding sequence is TGTGCCAGCAGCCCAAATAGGGGACAGGGAGAGACCCAGTACTTC.

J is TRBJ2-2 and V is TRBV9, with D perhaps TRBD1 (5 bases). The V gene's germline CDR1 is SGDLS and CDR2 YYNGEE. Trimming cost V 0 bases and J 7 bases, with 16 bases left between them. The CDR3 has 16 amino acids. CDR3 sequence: CASSVGSGREGGELFF. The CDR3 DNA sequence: TGTGCCAGCAGCGTAGGATCCGGCAGGGAAGGCGGGGAGCTGTTTTTT.